This TCR beta chain derives from a study of PD-1 blockade in classical Hodgkin lymphoma. Of note for this clone: Its specificity is not known. A junction boundary mismatches the germline segment, possibly from a read error.

This sample's time point: cycle 4 day 1 (C4D1), after around six weeks of nivolumab. After autologous stem cell transplantation all patients relapsed, and prior brentuximab vedotin exposure differed between cohorts. Study findings and constraints: Baseline diversity resembling that of newly diagnosed patients was seen in complete responders. Reports described newly diagnosed patients as having lower baseline TCR diversity than healthy donors. A significant rise in TCR diversity by C4D1 was seen for CD4+ but not CD8+ cells.

Looked up from germline, CDR1 is LNHDA and CDR2 is SQIVND (reference sequence). CDR3 length: 16 residues. Here immunoSEQ multiplex PCR was the method, and the copy in TCRdb shows in-frame clones only, minus some. The sample lists tens of thousands of clones; approximately 90% were seen once. The sample here was peripheral blood mononuclear cells (PBMCs), taken before the fourth cycle of nivolumab. The rearrangement uses TRBV19 and TRBJ1-1; TRBD1 might be the D (6 bases). This receptor was identified in a human donor with classical Hodgkin lymphoma. In DNA, the CDR3 is TGTGCCAGTAGTATAGATTATAGGGGGGCGAACGCTGAAGCTTTCTTT. This gives the protein CASSIDYRGANAEAFF.